The 9 T cell receptor beta chains below come from one sample, sequenced in a study of OX40 agonist ivuxolimab in advanced cancers. Data came from immunoSEQ multiplex PCR; TCRdb stores just in-frame clones and leaves some out. The sample lists 25,000 to 40,000 clones; about four fifths were seen once. This specimen was CD4+ or CD8+ T cells sorted from blood, taken in a trial of the OX40 agonist ivuxolimab. All receptors derive from an adult with an advanced solid tumor such as melanoma, head and neck, liver or kidney cancer.

The chain recombines TRBV28 with TRBJ1-2; 7 nucleotides agree with TRBD1. This CDR3 is 13 amino acids long. Trimming removed 6 bases from V and 7 bases from J; junction bases left unmatched: 8. CDR1 is MDHEN, CDR2 SYDVKM, per germline. The CDR3 region has the DNA TGTGCCAGCAGCAAACAGGGGATGGGTGGCTACACCTTC. Protein product: CASSKQGMGGYTF.

The CDR3 sequence is CASSPSLAGGADTQYF. The CDR3 coding sequence is TGTGCCAGCAGCCCCTCGTTGGCGGGGGGGGCAGATACGCAGTATTTT. The J gene is TRBJ2-3, the V gene TRBV7-2; 9 positions match TRBD2. This CDR3 is built from 16 residues. V was clipped by 5 bases and J by 4 bases; unmatched bases: 10. CDR1 is SGHTA and CDR2 is FQGNSA in the germline V gene.

CDR3 sequence reads: CASTPGVDTQYF. The CDR3 DNA follows: TGTGCCAGCACCCCCGGGGTGGATACGCAGTATTTT. This chain joins TRBV11-2 and TRBJ2-3; TRBD2 might be the D (5 bases). CDR1 is SGHAT and CDR2 is FQNNGV in the germline V gene. V lost 7 bases and J lost 6, with 11 bases in between. The CDR3 totals 12 residues.

This chain links TRBV6-6 with TRBJ2-7; D call uncertain. The germline gives CDR1 MNHNY, CDR2 SVGAGI (reference sequence). The CDR3 runs 13 residues. Trimming removed 7 bases from V and 1 base from J, with 11 bases in between. The CDR3 here is CASNSWGSYEQYF. The DNA for the CDR3 is TGTGCCAGCAATTCGTGGGGATCCTACGAGCAGTACTTC.

This clone was seen a few times. The rearrangement uses TRBV30 and TRBJ2-1; 9 nucleotides match TRBD1. From germline, CDR1 is GTSNPN and CDR2 SVGIG (reference sequence). Losses at the gene ends were 0 bases for V and 9 bases for J; bases not matched to a gene: 12. This CDR3 is built from 16 residues. CDR3 DNA sequence: TGTGCCTGGAGTGTCTACCGGGACAGGGAGAGGGCTGAGCAGTTCTTC. Translated: CAWSVYRDRERAEQFF.

The gene calls are TRBV28 and TRBJ1-2; TRBD1 is a possible D gene (5 bases). This CDR3 has 12 residues. The V gene's germline CDR1 is MDHEN and CDR2 SYDVKM. Trimming pared 7 bases from V and 8 bases from J, leaving 14 bases between. CDR3 protein: CASTRGSVGYTF. CDR3 DNA: TGTGCCAGCACTCGGGGGTCCGTGGGCTACACCTTC.

This clone was seen once. The chain joins TRBV5-1 to TRBJ2-5; D gene uncertain. Germline CDR1 and CDR2: SGHRS and YFSETQ. This CDR3 has 11 amino acids. V lost 0 bases to trimming and J lost 5 bases, with 2 bases between them. The DNA for the CDR3 is TGCGCCAGCAGCTTGGCCGAGACCCAGTACTTC. Its translation is CASSLAETQYF.

The rearrangement uses TRBV11-2 and TRBJ1-3, with D tentatively TRBD1 (5 bases). The V gene's germline CDR1 is SGHAT and CDR2 FQNNGV. V dropped 5 bases and J dropped 0 bases, with 8 bases sitting between them. The CDR3 covers 14 residues. DNA for the CDR3: TGTGCCAGCAGCCGACAGTTCTCTGGAAACACCATATATTTT. This codes for CASSRQFSGNTIYF.

This chain joins TRBV6-1 and TRBJ2-2, with D hard to call. The germline V gene has CDR1 MNHNS and CDR2 SASEGT. The V end lost 2 bases, the J end lost 5 bases, and 15 bases lay between the germline ends. CDR3 length equals 16 residues. CDR3: CASSEFLGIQTGELFF. The CDR3 DNA follows: TGTGCCAGCAGTGAATTCCTAGGCATTCAGACCGGGGAGCTGTTTTTT.